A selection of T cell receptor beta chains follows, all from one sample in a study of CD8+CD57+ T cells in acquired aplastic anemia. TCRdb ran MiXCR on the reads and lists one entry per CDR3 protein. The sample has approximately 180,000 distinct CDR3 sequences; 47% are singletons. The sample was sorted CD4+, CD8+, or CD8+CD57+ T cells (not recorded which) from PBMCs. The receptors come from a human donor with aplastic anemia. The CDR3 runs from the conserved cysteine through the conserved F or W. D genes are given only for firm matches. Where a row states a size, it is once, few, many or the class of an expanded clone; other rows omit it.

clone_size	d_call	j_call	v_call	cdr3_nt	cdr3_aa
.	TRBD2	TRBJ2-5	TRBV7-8	TGCGCCAGCAGCTTGTTGCTAGCGGACCAAGAGACCCTGTACTTC	CASSLLLADQETLYF
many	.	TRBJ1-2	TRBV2	TGTGCCAGCATGTCAGAAAACTATGGCTACACCTTC	CASMSENYGYTF
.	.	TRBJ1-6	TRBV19	TGTGCCAGTAGTATGGCCAGGCAAAATTCACCCCTCCACTTT	CASSMARQNSPLHF
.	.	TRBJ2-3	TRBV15	TGTGCCACCAGCAGAGACTACCGGAACACAGATACGCAGTATTTT	CATSRDYRNTDTQYF
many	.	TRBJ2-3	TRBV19	TGTGCCAGTAGTATTCGAGGGGGGAGCACAGATACGCAGTATTTT	CASSIRGGSTDTQYF
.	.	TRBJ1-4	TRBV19	TGTGCCAGTAGTAGGGGTCAGGGCGGCGAAAAACTGTTTTTT	CASSRGQGGEKLFF
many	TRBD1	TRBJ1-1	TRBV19	TGTGCCAGTAGTCCGGGGGGACAGGGGAGGACTGAAGCTTTCTTT	CASSPGGQGRTEAFF
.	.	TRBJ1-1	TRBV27	TGTGCCAGCAGTTTTGCGGGTCAGGTAGTTGAAGCTTTCTTT	CASSFAGQVVEAFF
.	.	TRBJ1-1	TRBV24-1	TGTGCCACTAGCCGGAACACTGAAGCTTTCTTT	CATSRNTEAFF
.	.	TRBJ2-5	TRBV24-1	TGTGCCACCAGTGACGGGGGACAAGAGACCCAGTACTTC	CATSDGGQETQYF
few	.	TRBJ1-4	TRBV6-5	TGTGCCAGCAGTTACCCGGGGTCGGGTGAAAAACTGTTTTTT	CASSYPGSGEKLFF
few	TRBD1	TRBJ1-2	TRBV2	TGTGCCAGCAGTTTAAGCGAGGGGGCGAACTATGGCTACACCTTC	CASSLSEGANYGYTF
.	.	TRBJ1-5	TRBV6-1	TGTGCCAGCAGTACCAACACCTTTAGCAATCAGCCCCAGCATTTT	CASSTNTFSNQPQHF
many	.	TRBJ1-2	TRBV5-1	TGCGCCAGCAGCTTGTCGGGGACCTATGGCTACACCTTC	CASSLSGTYGYTF
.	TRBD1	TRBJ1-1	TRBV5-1	TGCGCCAGCAGCACGGACAGGGAGATACCGAACACTGAAGCTTTCTTT	CASSTDREIPNTEAFF
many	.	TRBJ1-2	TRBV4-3	TGCGCCAGCAGCCAAGATCCCCTCTATGGCTACACCTTC	CASSQDPLYGYTF
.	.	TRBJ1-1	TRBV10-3	TGTGCCATCAGTGGCGACCGGAACACTGAAGCTTTCTTT	CAISGDRNTEAFF
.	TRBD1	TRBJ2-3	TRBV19	TGTGCCAGTAGGCCGGGACAGTTAACAGATACGCAGTATTTT	CASRPGQLTDTQYF
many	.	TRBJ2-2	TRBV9	TGTGCCAGCAGCGTAGCATCCGGGGCAGGGGAGCTGTTTTTT	CASSVASGAGELFF
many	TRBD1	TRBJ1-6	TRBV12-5	TGTGCTAGTGGTTTGGTAAAATCAGGGACAGAATCTGGTTCACCCCTCCACTTT	CASGLVKSGTESGSPLHF
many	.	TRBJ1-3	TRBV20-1	TGCAGTGCTAGATCAACCCTATGGCCCGACTCTGGAAACACCATATATTTT	CSARSTLWPDSGNTIYF
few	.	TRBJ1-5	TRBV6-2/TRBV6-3	TGTGCCAGCAGTTACGACAATAGGGACGGTCAGCCCCAGCATTTT	CASSYDNRDGQPQHF
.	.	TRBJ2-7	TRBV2	TGTGCCGCGGGAACCTACGAGCAGTACTTC	CAAGTYEQYF
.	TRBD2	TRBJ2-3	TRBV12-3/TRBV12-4	TGTGCCAGCAGTTTACCCGCGGGAGGGATAGATACGCAGTATTTT	CASSLPAGGIDTQYF
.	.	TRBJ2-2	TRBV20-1	TGCAGTGCTAGAGAAACCCTGAACGGGGAGCTGTTTTTT	CSARETLNGELFF
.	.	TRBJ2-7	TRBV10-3	TGTGCCATCAGTGCGCAAGGGGGCGAGCAGTACTTC	CAISAQGGEQYF
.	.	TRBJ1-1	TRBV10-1	TGCGCCAGCAGTGAGTCCAGAATGGGAAACACTGAAGCTTTCTTT	CASSESRMGNTEAFF
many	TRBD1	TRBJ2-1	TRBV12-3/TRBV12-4	TGTGCCAGCAGTTTATTCCAGGGGGCTAATGAGCAGTTCTTC	CASSLFQGANEQFF
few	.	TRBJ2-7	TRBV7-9	TGTGCCAGCAGCTTAGCGGAGCCCGGCGAGCAGTACTTC	CASSLAEPGEQYF
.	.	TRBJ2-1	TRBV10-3	TGTGCCATCAGTGAGAGTGTCCAGGCAAGCTCCTACAATGAGCAGTTCTTC	CAISESVQASSYNEQFF
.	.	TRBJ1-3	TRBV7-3	TGTGCCAGCAGCCAGGACCCTGGAAACACCATATATTTT	CASSQDPGNTIYF
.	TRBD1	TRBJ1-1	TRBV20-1	TGCAGTGCTAGCGTGACAGGGGAAACTGAAGCTTTCTTT	CSASVTGETEAFF
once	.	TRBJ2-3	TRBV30	TGTGCCTGGAGCGTTACTCGAGGCGATACGCAGTATTTT	CAWSVTRGDTQYF
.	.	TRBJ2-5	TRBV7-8	TGTGCCAGCAGCTCTTTAGGGATGGAGACCCAGTACTTC	CASSSLGMETQYF
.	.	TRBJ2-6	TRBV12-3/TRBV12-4	TGTGCCAGCAGTTTAGCGGTCTCTGGGGCCAACGTCCTGACTTTC	CASSLAVSGANVLTF
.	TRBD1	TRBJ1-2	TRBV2	TGTGCCAGCAGTGGACAGGGGGCTTCTGGCTACACCTTC	CASSGQGASGYTF
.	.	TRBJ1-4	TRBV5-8	TGTGCCAGCAGCTTGGAGAACGGCGGGATTCTACTGTTTTTT	CASSLENGGILLFF
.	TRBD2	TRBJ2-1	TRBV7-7	TGTGCTAGATCTAGCGGGGGCTACAATGAGCAGTTCTTC	CARSSGGYNEQFF
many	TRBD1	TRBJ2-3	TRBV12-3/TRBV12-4	TGTGCCACCCGCAGGGGACAGAGCACAGATACGCAGTATTTT	CATRRGQSTDTQYF
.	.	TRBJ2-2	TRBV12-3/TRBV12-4	TGTGCCAGCAGTGGGACAGGGGAGCTGTTTTTT	CASSGTGELFF
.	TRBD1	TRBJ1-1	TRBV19	TGTGCCAGCCGACAGGGAGTACGTGAAGCTTTCTTT	CASRQGVREAFF
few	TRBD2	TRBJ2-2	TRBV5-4	TGTGCCAGCAGTTACCCGGGACTAGGCGCCGGAATCCCCCGGGGGGAGCTGTTTTTT	CASSYPGLGAGIPRGELFF
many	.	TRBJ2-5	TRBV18	TGTGCCAGCTCACTCCCTGGTGTAGAGACCCAGTACTTC	CASSLPGVETQYF
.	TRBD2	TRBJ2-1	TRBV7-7	TGTGCTAGCAGCTTAGGTCTGACTAGCGGGAGCAATGAGCAGTTCTTC	CASSLGLTSGSNEQFF
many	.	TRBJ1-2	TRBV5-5	TGTGCCAGCAGCTGGGAAGGGCAAGGCTCCAGCTACACCTTC	CASSWEGQGSSYTF
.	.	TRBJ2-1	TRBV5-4	TGTGCCAGCAGCTTGGTGCAGTCGGACAGATATGAGCAGTTCTTC	CASSLVQSDRYEQFF